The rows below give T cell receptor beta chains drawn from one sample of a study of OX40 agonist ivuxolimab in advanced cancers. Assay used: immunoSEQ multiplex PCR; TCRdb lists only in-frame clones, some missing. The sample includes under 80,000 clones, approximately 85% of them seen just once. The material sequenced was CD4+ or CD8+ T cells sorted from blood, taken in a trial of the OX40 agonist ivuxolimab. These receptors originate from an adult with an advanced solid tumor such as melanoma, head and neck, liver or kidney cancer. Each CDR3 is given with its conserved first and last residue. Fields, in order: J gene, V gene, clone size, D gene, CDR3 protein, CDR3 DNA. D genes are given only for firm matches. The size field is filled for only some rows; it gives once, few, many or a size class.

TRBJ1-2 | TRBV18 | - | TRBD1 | CASSPLDREDGYTF | TGTGCCAGCTCACCTTTAGACAGGGAGGATGGCTACACCTTC
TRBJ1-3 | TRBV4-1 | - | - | CASSQTDRGSGNTIYF | TGCGCCAGCAGCCAGACGGACAGAGGCTCTGGAAACACCATATATTTT
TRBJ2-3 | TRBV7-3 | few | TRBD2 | CASSTGGMGTQYF | TGTGCCAGCAGCACCGGGGGGATGGGTACGCAGTATTTT
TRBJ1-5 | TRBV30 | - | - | CAWSLQGLIQNQPQHF | TGTGCCTGGAGTCTCCAGGGCCTGATTCAAAATCAGCCCCAGCATTTT
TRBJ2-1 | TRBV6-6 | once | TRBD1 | CASSHRQGAEFF | TGTGCCAGCAGTCACCGACAGGGGGCTGAGTTCTTC
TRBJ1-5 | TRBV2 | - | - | CASSDGGRLNQPQHF | TGTGCCAGCAGTGACGGAGGGCGCCTCAATCAGCCCCAGCATTTT
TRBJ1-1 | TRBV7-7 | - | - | CASRPIGLNTEAFF | TGTGCCAGCAGACCGATAGGCTTGAACACTGAAGCTTTCTTT
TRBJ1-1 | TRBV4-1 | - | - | CASSQTLIGTAEAFF | TGCGCCAGCAGCCAGACCCTCATCGGGACCGCTGAAGCTTTCTTT
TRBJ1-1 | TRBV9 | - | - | CASSVMDMNTEAFF | TGTGCCAGCAGCGTAATGGACATGAACACTGAAGCTTTCTTT
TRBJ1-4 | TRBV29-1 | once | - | CSVGGDGVEKLFF | TGCAGCGTTGGGGGGGACGGAGTAGAAAAACTGTTTTTT
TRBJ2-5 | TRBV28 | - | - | CASSLGVASNFQETQYF | TGTGCCAGCAGTTTAGGAGTAGCCTCAAACTTTCAAGAGACCCAGTACTTC
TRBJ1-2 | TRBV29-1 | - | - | CSVEGGAGGYTF | TGCAGCGTTGAGGGGGGGGCTGGTGGCTACACCTTC
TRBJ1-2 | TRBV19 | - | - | CASSWQGLANYGYTF | TGTGCCAGTAGTTGGCAGGGCCTAGCTAACTATGGCTACACCTTC
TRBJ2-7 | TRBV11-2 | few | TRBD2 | CASSSGTSGYEQYF | TGTGCCAGCAGCTCCGGGACTAGCGGCTACGAGCAGTACTTC
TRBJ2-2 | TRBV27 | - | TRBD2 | CASSQGLAGITGELFF | TGTGCCAGCAGTCAGGGACTAGCGGGAATTACCGGGGAGCTGTTTTTT
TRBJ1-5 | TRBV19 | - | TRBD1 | CASNAPGTGVKGPQHF | TGTGCCAGTAACGCACCGGGGACAGGCGTAAAAGGGCCCCAGCATTTT
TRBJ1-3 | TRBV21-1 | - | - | CASSICRTLSSGNTIYF | TGTGCCAGCAGCATCTGTCGGACGTTGAGCTCTGGAAACACCATATATTTT
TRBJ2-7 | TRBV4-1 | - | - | CASSQDPDRLTSF | TGCGCCAGCAGCCAAGACCCGGACCGCCTCACGAGCTTC
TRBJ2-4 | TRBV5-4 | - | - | CASSFYLGSIAKNIQYF | TGTGCCAGCAGCTTCTACCTCGGGAGTATAGCCAAAAACATTCAGTACTTC
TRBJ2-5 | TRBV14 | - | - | CASSQVVRGEETQYF | TGTGCCAGCAGCCAAGTGGTCAGGGGGGAGGAGACCCAGTACTTC
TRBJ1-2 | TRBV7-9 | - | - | CASSLFNGYTF | TGTGCCAGCAGCTTATTTAATGGCTACACCTTC
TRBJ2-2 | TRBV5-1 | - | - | CASSSRGRRDTGELFF | TGCGCCAGCAGCTCCAGGGGCAGGAGGGACACCGGGGAGCTGTTTTTT
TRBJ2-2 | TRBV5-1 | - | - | CASSYGGSGVGELFF | TGCGCCAGCAGCTACGGGGGTTCCGGGGTCGGGGAGCTGTTTTTT
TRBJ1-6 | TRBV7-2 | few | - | CASSFDNSPLHF | TGTGCCAGCAGCTTTGATAATTCACCCCTCCACTTT
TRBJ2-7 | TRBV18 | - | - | CASSFGRTYEQYF | TGTGCCAGCTCATTCGGACGGACCTACGAGCAGTACTTC
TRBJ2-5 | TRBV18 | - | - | CASSSIIETQYF | TGTGCCAGCTCATCAATTATAGAGACCCAGTACTTC
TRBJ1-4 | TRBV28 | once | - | CASTFGGYNEKLFF | TGTGCCAGCACCTTTGGGGGTTATAATGAAAAACTGTTTTTT
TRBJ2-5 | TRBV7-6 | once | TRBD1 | CASRDRPQETQYF | TGTGCCAGCCGGGACAGGCCCCAAGAGACCCAGTACTTC
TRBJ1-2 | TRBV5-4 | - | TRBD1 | CASSPVQGADGYTF | TGTGCCAGCAGCCCCGTACAGGGGGCGGATGGCTACACCTTC
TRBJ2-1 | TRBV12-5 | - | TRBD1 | CASGLGQGAYNEQFF | TGTGCTAGTGGTTTGGGACAGGGTGCCTACAATGAGCAGTTCTTC
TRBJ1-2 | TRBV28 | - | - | CASSLRAGTGYGYTF | TGTGCCAGCAGTTTAAGGGCCGGGACTGGATATGGCTACACCTTC
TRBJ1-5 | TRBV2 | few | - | CASSEGGLGNQPQHF | TGTGCCAGCAGTGAAGGGGGCCTCGGGAATCAGCCCCAGCATTTT
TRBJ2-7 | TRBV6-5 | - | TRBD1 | CASSYLPGQGSYEQYF | TGTGCCAGCAGTTACTTACCGGGACAGGGTAGCTACGAGCAGTACTTC